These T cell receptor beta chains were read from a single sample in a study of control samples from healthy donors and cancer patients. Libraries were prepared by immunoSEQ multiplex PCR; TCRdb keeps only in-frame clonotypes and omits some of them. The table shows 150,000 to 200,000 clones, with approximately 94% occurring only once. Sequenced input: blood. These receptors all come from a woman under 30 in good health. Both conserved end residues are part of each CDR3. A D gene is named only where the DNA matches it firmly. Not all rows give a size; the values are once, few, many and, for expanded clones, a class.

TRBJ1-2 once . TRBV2 CASSESAALYGYTF TGTGCCAGCAGTGAATCGGCGGCCCTCTATGGCTACACCTTC
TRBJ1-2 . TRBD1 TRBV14 CASSQVGQGSDYGYTF TGTGCCAGCAGCCAAGTCGGACAGGGGTCTGACTATGGCTACACCTTC
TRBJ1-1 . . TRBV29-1 CSVHDRGETEAFF TGCAGCGTACACGATAGGGGAGAAACTGAAGCTTTCTTT
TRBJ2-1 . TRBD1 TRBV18 CASSSTGGATRNEQFF TGTGCCAGCTCATCAACAGGGGGCGCGACTCGCAATGAGCAGTTCTTC
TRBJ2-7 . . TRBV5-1 CASSGGTPTSDPQQYF TGCGCCAGCAGCGGGGGGACACCGACGTCCGACCCCCAGCAGTACTTC
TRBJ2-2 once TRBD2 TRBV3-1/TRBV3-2 CASRLREKNTGELFF TGTGCCAGCAGGTTGCGGGAGAAAAACACCGGGGAGCTGTTTTTT
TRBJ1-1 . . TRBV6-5 CASRYLGGYMNTEAFF TGTGCCAGCAGGTACCTAGGGGGGTACATGAACACTGAAGCTTTCTTT
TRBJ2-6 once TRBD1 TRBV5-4 CASRRDRGRANVLTF TGTGCCAGCAGACGGGACAGGGGACGGGCCAACGTCCTGACTTTC
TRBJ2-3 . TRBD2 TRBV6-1 CASSGLAGPSTDTQYF TGTGCCAGCAGTGGCCTAGCGGGGCCTAGCACAGATACGCAGTATTTT
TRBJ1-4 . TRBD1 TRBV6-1 CASSGRQGPMLEKLFF TGTGCCAGCAGTGGCCGACAGGGGCCGATGCTTGAAAAACTGTTTTTT
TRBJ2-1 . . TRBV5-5 CASSSTAGPYNEQFF TGTGCCAGCAGCTCTACGGCGGGCCCCTACAATGAGCAGTTCTTC